Each of the 5 T cell receptor beta chains below was sequenced from the same sample in a study of T cell repertoires in cytomegalovirus infection. Which antigens these TCRs recognize remains unknown. MiXCR, run by TCRdb on the reads, gives a single entry per CDR3 protein. The sample holds some 220,000 distinct CDR3 sequences, about 38% seen once. The sample consisted of CD8+ T cells from cultured PBMCs, taken from culture after CMV antigen stimulation. The receptors were sampled from a human donor in good health (CMV status not recorded). Some clones in this sample may be carry-over from other donors' samples.

The V call is TRBV5-4, the J call TRBJ1-1; D is undetermined. The CDR3 sequence is 14 residues long. Germline loops: CDR1 SGHNT, CDR2 YYREEE (reference sequence). Between the trimmed V and J ends, which lost 2 bases and 3 bases, there was a span of 11 bases. CDR3: CASSFLGADTEAFF. In nucleotides, the CDR3 is TGTGCCAGCAGCTTTTTGGGCGCAGACACTGAAGCTTTCTTT.

The rearrangement uses TRBV19 and TRBJ2-1; D might be TRBD1 (6 bases). Germline CDR1 and CDR2: LNHDA and SQIVND (reference sequence). The CDR3 loop spans 15 amino acids. V was clipped by 11 bases and J by 9 bases, with 26 bases between them. The chain's CDR3 is CACGTQGRGSGEQFF. The CDR3 DNA follows: TGTGCCTGTGGAACTCAGGGCAGGGGAAGTGGTGAGCAGTTCTTC.

This clonotype was seen only a few times. The chain carries TRBV19 and TRBJ2-3, with D perhaps given as TRBD1 or TRBD2 (6 bases each). Trimming removed 4 bases from V and 2 bases from J, with 10 bases in between. This CDR3 spans 14 amino acids. Germline V gene lookup returns CDR1 LNHDA and CDR2 SQIVND (reference sequence). The chain's CDR3 is CASSTWGATDTQYF. CDR3 bases: TGTGCCAGTAGTACCTGGGGGGCCACAGATACGCAGTATTTT.

V is TRBV25-1 and J is TRBJ2-3, with 10 nucleotides matching TRBD2. J gave up 6 bases and V 1 base, and 7 bases lay outside the gene matches. The CDR3 has 16 amino acids. Germline V gene lookup returns CDR1 MGHDK and CDR2 SYGVNS. CDR3 sequence: CASSESGLAPRDTQYF. The CDR3 DNA sequence: TGTGCCAGCAGTGAATCGGGACTAGCGCCCCGGGATACGCAGTATTTT.

This rearrangement joins TRBV19 to TRBJ2-1; TRBD1 might be the D (5 bases). The CDR3 is made up of 13 amino acids. Germline assignment: CDR1 LNHDA and CDR2 SQIVND (reference sequence). V shed 7 bases and J shed 4 bases, with 11 bases lying between them. CDR3 residues: CASTQGLYNEQFF. For the CDR3, the DNA is TGTGCCAGTACCCAGGGCCTTTACAATGAGCAGTTCTTC.